The 18 T cell receptor beta chains in this list originate from one sample, sequenced in a study of response to subunit inactivated influenza vaccine. TCRdb re-called the RT-PCR reads with MiXCR, one entry per CDR3 protein. The sample lists a few hundred thousand distinct CDR3 sequences, 12% seen once, with approximately 7.8% in the top ten. This specimen was non-naive T cells sorted from PBMCs, taken about 14 days before vaccination. These receptors all stem from a man aged 45 to 65 who received an inactivated influenza vaccine.

This chain links TRBV20-1 with TRBJ2-7, with unresolved D. V gave up 5 bases and J gave up 0 bases, with 8 bases separating them. This CDR3 comprises 12 residues. Germline values: CDR1 DFQATT, CDR2 SNEGSKA (reference sequence). For the CDR3, the DNA is TGCAGTGCTCGACTTAACTCCTACGAGCAGTACTTC. It codes for CSARLNSYEQYF.

This clonotype was detected only a few times. The chain uses TRBV4-1 and TRBJ2-1; D is uncertain. Germline CDR1 MGHRA, CDR2 YSYEKL. Deletions cut 1 base from V and 0 bases from J, with 10 bases between. CDR3 length: 16 amino acids. The CDR3 sequence: CASSQVDIVSYNEQFF. CDR3 nucleotides: TGCGCCAGCAGCCAAGTAGATATAGTCTCCTACAATGAGCAGTTCTTC.

There are many counts of this clonotype. V gene TRBV12-3 or TRBV12-4 combines with J gene TRBJ1-1; 7 positions match TRBD1. The ends lost 6 bases at V and 4 bases at J; junction bases unmatched: 8. The CDR3 contains 14 residues. DNA for the CDR3: TGTGCCAGCAGACGACAGGGCTCAGGCACTGAAGCTTTCTTT. As protein: CASRRQGSGTEAFF.

J is TRBJ2-7 and V is TRBV7-2; 9 bases map to TRBD1. V trimming: 4 bases; J trimming: 4 bases; junction bases outside the gene matches: 8. Per germline, CDR1 SGHTA and CDR2 FQGNSA. The CDR3 covers 15 residues. CDR3 coding DNA: TGTGCCAGCAGCTATACCGGGACAGGGCCATACGAGCAGTACTTC. This encodes CASSYTGTGPYEQYF.

This clonotype was counted many times. This chain links TRBV24-1 with TRBJ2-1; 8 bases map to TRBD2. CDR1 and CDR2 from the germline V gene are KGHDR and SFDVKD. The V and J ends lost 5 bases and 0 bases, in that order; junction bases with no gene match: 5. This CDR3 has 16 amino acids. CDR3 residues: CATSAHGGGSYNEQFF. In DNA, the CDR3 is TGTGCCACCAGTGCTCACGGGGGGGGCTCCTACAATGAGCAGTTCTTC.

This clonotype was seen a single time. The chain links TRBV6-1 to TRBJ2-2; D may be TRBD1 (6 bases). In germline, CDR1 is MNHNS, CDR2 SASEGT. The V gene lost 3 bases and the J gene lost 7 bases, with 9 bases spanning the gap. The CDR3 length is 13 residues. CDR3 loop: CASSDRGYGELFF. The CDR3 DNA reads as TGTGCCAGCAGTGACAGGGGATACGGGGAGCTGTTTTTT.

The chain employs TRBV6-6 and TRBJ2-7; no firm D call. This CDR3 comprises 13 residues. V lost 8 bases to trimming and J lost 2 bases, with 13 bases between them. The V gene's germline CDR1 is MNHNY and CDR2 SVGAGI (reference sequence). The CDR3 loop reads CASGANGPYEQYF. CDR3 sequence (DNA): TGTGCCAGCGGCGCCAACGGACCCTACGAGCAGTACTTC.

The chain combines TRBV30 with TRBJ2-6; D unresolved. The ends were cut back, 4 bases at V and 0 bases at J, with 4 bases in the middle. Looked up from germline, CDR1 is GTSNPN and CDR2 is SVGIG (reference sequence). The CDR3 length is 13 residues. CDR3: CAWKHSGANVLTF. The CDR3 nucleotides are TGTGCCTGGAAGCACTCTGGGGCCAACGTCCTGACTTTC.

This clonotype was observed a few times. The CDR3 loop is CASSVSSGPSYEQYF. The CDR3 region has the DNA TGTGCCAGCAGCGTGTCTAGCGGGCCATCCTACGAGCAGTACTTC. The rearrangement uses TRBV9 and TRBJ2-7; 8 bases map to TRBD2. The CDR3 totals 15 residues. Germline CDR1 SGDLS, CDR2 YYNGEE. V lost 2 bases and J lost 1; bases outside the gene matches: 5.

The chain recombines TRBV2 with TRBJ1-5; D might be TRBD1 (5 bases). Trimming took 6 bases from V and 2 from J, leaving 17 bases between them. The CDR3 sequence is 16 residues long. Germline CDR1 and CDR2: SNHLY and FYNNEI. In nucleotides, the CDR3 is TGTGCCAGCAGGGGGGGATCGACCTGGGGCAATCAGCCCCAGCATTTT. This encodes CASRGGSTWGNQPQHF.

The genes are TRBV5-5 and TRBJ2-6, with 10 nucleotides matching TRBD1. Germline CDR1 and CDR2: SGHKS and YYEKEE (reference sequence). This CDR3 has 17 amino acids. J lost 1 base, V lost 4 bases, and 5 bases had no gene match. The DNA of the CDR3 is TGTGCCAGCAGCCCTGGACAGGGGGGGTCTGGGGCCAACGTCCTGACTTTC. Amino acids: CASSPGQGGSGANVLTF.

The V and J genes are TRBV20-1 and TRBJ2-7; TRBD2 agrees at 12 bases. Unmatched junction bases numbered 14, after V lost 2 bases and J lost 3 bases. Germline V gene lookup returns CDR1 DFQATT and CDR2 SNEGSKA (reference sequence). This CDR3 spans 18 amino acids. The CDR3 sequence is CSARPGRLAGGLSYEQYF. Written as DNA, the CDR3 is TGCAGTGCTAGACCAGGACGCCTAGCGGGGGGGTTGAGCTACGAGCAGTACTTC.

Only a few counts were recorded for this clonotype. The V and J genes are TRBV28 and TRBJ2-1; D may be TRBD2 (5 bases). V was cut by 8 bases and J by 2 bases, with 16 bases left in between. Germline-derived CDR1 and CDR2 are MDHEN and SYDVKM. The CDR3 extends over 15 amino acids. This CDR3 reads CASAPGGRTYNEQFF. As DNA, the CDR3 is TGTGCCAGCGCCCCGGGCGGGCGAACCTACAATGAGCAGTTCTTC.

The CDR3 protein is CASSQGQLNTGELFF. The CDR3, as DNA: TGTGCCAGCAGCCAAGGCCAGCTGAACACCGGGGAGCTGTTTTTT. The chain uses TRBV3-1 and TRBJ2-2; unclear D gene. Germline CDR1 and CDR2: LGHDT and YNNKEL (reference sequence). Deletions cut 1 base from V and 1 base from J, with 7 bases between. This CDR3 has 15 amino acids.

The sample holds a few counts of this clonotype. The chain is built from TRBV7-9 and TRBJ2-2; TRBD2 aligns across 14 bases. Germline V gene lookup returns CDR1 SEHNR and CDR2 FQNEAQ (reference sequence). The J segment lost 5 bases and the V segment lost 6 bases, leaving 2 bases of the junction unmatched. The CDR3 has 15 amino acids. CDR3 nucleotides: TGTGCCAGCAGGGGACTAGCGGGAGCAACCGGGGAGCTGTTTTTT. As protein: CASRGLAGATGELFF. Variable domain in full (rest from reference TRBV7-9 and TRBJ2-2): DTGVSQNPRHKITKRGQNVTFRCDPISEHNRLYWYRQTLGQGPEFLTYFQNEAQLEKSRLLSDRFSAERPKGSFSTLEIQRTEQGDSAMYLCASRGLAGATGELFFGEGSRLTVL.

This clonotype was counted a few times. This chain links TRBV28 with TRBJ1-2, with a weak D call TRBD1 (6 bases). The V end lost 8 bases, the J end lost 1 base, and 14 bases lay between the germline ends. The CDR3 spans 14 residues. Germline lookup yields CDR1 MDHEN and CDR2 SYDVKM. The CDR3 region has the DNA TGTGCCAGCTCGGCAGGGGTGGGTAACTATGGCTACACCTTC. This encodes CASSAGVGNYGYTF.

This clonotype came up many times. The chain is built from TRBV10-3 and TRBJ2-3, with 11 bases identical to TRBD2. The trim removed 4 bases at V and 2 bases at J, leaving 2 bases unmatched. There are 15 residues in the CDR3. CDR1 ENHRY and CDR2 SYGVKD come from the germline V gene. CDR3 in DNA: TGTGCCATCAGTGGACTAGCGGGGTCCACAGATACGCAGTATTTT. Protein: CAISGLAGSTDTQYF.

This clonotype showed up many times. The rearrangement uses TRBV28 and TRBJ2-3; D unclear. The CDR3 covers 12 residues. V dropped 6 bases and J dropped 0 bases, with 4 bases sitting between them. The germline gives CDR1 MDHEN, CDR2 SYDVKM. The CDR3 region is CASRDSTDTQYF. In nucleotides, the CDR3 is TGTGCCAGCAGGGACAGCACAGATACGCAGTATTTT.